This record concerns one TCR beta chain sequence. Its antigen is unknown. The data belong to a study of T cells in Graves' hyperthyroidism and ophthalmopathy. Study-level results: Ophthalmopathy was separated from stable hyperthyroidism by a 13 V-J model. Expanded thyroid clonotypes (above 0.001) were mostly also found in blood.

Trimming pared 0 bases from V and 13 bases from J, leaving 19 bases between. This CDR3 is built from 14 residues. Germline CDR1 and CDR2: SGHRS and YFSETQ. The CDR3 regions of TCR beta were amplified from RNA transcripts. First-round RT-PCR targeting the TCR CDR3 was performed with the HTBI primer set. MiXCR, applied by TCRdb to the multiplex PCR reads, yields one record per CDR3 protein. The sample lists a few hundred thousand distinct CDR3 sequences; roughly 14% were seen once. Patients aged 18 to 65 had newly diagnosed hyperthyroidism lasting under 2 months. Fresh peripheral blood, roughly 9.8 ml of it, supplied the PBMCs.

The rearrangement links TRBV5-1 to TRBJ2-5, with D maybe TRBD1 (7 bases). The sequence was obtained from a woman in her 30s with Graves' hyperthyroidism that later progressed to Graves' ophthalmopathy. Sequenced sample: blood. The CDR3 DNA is TGCGCCAGCAGCTTGGGACAGGGAGGAGGGCCACTGTACTTC. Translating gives CASSLGQGGGPLYF.